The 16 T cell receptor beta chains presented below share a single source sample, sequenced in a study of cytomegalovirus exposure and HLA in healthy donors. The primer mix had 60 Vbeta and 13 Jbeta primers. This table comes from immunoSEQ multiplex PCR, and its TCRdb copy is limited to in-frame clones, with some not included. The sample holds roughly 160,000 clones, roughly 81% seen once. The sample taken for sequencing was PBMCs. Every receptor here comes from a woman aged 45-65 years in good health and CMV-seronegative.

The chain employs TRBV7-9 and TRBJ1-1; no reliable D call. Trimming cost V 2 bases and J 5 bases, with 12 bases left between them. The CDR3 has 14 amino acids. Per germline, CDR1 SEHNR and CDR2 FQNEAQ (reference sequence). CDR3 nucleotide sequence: TGTGCCAGCAGCTTAAAGGGAGAGGGAACTGAAGCTTTCTTT. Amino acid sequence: CASSLKGEGTEAFF.

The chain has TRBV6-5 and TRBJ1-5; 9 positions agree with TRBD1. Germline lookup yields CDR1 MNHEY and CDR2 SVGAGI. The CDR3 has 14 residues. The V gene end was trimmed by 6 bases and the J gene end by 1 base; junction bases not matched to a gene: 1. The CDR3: CASSGQGSNQPQHF. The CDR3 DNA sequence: TGTGCCAGCAGCGGACAGGGGAGCAATCAGCCCCAGCATTTT.

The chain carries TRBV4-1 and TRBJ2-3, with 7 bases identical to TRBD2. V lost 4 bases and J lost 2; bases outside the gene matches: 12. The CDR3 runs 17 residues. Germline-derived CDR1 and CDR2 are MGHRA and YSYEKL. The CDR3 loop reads CASSPIGLAAPTDTQYF. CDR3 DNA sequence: TGCGCCAGCAGCCCTATCGGGCTAGCGGCACCCACAGATACGCAGTATTTT.

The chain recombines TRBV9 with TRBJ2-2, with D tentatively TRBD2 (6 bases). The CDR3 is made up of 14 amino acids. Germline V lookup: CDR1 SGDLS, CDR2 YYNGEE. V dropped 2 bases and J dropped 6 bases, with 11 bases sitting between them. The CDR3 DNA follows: TGTGCCAGCAGCGTCGCTACTAGCTCCGGGGAGCTGTTTTTT. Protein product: CASSVATSSGELFF.

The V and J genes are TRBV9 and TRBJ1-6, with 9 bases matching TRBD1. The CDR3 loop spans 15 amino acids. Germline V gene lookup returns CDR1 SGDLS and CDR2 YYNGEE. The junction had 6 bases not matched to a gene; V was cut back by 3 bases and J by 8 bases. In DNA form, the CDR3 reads TGTGCCAGCAGCGAGCGGGGACAGGGCGATTCACCCCTCCACTTT. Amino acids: CASSERGQGDSPLHF. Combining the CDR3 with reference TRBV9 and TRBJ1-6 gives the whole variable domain DSGVTQTPKHLITATGQRVTLRCSPRSGDLSVYWYQQSLDQGLQFLIQYYNGEERAKGNILERFSAQQFPDLHSELNLSSLELGDSALYFCASSERGQGDSPLHFGNGTRLTVT.

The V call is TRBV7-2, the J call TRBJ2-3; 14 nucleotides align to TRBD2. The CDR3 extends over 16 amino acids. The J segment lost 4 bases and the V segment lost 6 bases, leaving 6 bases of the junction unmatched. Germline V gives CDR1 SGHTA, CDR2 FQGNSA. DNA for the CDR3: TGTGCCAGCAGTCATCGACTAGCGGGAGGGGCAGATACGCAGTATTTT. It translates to CASSHRLAGGADTQYF.

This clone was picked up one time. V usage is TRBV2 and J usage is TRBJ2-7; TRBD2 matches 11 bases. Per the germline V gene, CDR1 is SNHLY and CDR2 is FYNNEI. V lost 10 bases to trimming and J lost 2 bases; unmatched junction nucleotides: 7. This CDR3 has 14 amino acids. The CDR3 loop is CATRRLAGTYEQYF. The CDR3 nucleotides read TGTGCCACCCGGCGACTAGCGGGGACCTACGAGCAGTACTTC.

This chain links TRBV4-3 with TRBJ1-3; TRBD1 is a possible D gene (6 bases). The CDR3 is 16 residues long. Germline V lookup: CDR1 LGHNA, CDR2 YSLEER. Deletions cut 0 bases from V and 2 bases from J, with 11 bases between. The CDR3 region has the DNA TGCGCCAGCAGCCAAGATCCCGCAGGGGCTGGAAACACCATATATTTT. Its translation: CASSQDPAGAGNTIYF.

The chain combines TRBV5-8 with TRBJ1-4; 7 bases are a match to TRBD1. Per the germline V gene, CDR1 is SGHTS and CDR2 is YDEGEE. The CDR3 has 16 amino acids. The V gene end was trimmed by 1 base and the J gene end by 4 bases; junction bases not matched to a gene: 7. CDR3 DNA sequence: TGTGCCAGCAGCTTGCAGGGGCAGGGGGGTAATGAAAAACTGTTTTTT. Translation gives CASSLQGQGGNEKLFF.

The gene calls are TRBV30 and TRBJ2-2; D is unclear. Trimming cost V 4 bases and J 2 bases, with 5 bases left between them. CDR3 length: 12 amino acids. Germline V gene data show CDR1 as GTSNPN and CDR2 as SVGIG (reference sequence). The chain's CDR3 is CAWNSNTGELFF. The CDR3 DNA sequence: TGTGCCTGGAACAGCAACACCGGGGAGCTGTTTTTT.

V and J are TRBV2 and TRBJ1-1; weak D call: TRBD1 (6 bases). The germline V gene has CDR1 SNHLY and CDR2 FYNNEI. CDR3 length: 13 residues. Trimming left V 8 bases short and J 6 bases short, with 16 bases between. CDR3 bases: TGTGCCAGCCAAAGGGGGGGCGTACCTGAAGCTTTCTTT. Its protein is CASQRGGVPEAFF. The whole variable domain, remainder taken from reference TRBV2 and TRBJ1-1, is EPEVTQTPSHQVTQMGQEVILRCVPISNHLYFYWYRQILGQKVEFLVSFYNNEISEKSEIFDDQFSVERPDGSNFTLKIRSTKLEDSAMYFCASQRGGVPEAFFGQGTRLTVV.

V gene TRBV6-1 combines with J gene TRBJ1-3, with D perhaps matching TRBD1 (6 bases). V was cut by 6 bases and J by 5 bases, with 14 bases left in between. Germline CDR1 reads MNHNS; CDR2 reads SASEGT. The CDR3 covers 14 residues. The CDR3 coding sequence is TGTGCCAGCAGACAGGGAAAGTCGCGAAACACCATATATTTT. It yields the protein CASRQGKSRNTIYF.

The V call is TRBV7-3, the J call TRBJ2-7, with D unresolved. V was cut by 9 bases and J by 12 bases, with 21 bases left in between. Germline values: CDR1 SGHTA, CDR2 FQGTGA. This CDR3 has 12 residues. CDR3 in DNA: TGTGCCAGGACCTTGGGCCGGCAAGCTTGGTACTTC. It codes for CARTLGRQAWYF.

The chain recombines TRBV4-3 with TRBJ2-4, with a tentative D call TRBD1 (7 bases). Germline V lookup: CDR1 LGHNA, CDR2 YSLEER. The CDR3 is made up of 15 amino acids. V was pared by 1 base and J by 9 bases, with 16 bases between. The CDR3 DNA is TGCGCCAGCAGCCAAGTATCAGGGGGAGCGGGCATTCAGTACTTC. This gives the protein CASSQVSGGAGIQYF.

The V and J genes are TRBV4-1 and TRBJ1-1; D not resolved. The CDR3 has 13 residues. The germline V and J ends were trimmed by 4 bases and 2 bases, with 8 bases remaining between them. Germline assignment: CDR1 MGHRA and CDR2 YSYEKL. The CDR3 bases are TGCGCCAGCAGCCTCGCGGGAAACACTGAAGCTTTCTTT. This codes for CASSLAGNTEAFF.

This chain's CDR3 is CASRDGTVIEKLFF. The CDR3 nucleotides read TGTGCCAGCAGAGACGGGACAGTAATTGAAAAACTGTTTTTT. This chain connects TRBV28 to TRBJ1-4; TRBD1 agrees at 7 bases. Germline CDR1 is MDHEN and CDR2 is SYDVKM. V shed 6 bases and J 7 bases; nucleotides not matched to a gene: 8. This CDR3 is built from 14 residues.